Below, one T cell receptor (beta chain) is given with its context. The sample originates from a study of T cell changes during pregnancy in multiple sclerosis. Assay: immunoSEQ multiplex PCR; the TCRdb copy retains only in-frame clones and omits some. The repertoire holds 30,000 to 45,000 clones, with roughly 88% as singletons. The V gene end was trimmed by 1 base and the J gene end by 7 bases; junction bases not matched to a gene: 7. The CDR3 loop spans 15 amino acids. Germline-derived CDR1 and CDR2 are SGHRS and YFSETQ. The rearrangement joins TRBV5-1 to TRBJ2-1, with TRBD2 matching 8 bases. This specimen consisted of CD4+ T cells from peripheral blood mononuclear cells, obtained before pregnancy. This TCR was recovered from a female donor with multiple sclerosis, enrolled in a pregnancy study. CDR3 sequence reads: CASSLTAGGFNEQFF. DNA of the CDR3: TGCGCCAGCAGCTTGACGGCGGGAGGTTTTAATGAGCAGTTCTTC.